This T cell receptor beta chain was documented in a study of T cells in Graves' hyperthyroidism and ophthalmopathy. This clonotype was seen repeatedly, ten times or more. Its specificity is unknown. General study points: Ophthalmopathy was predicted by the model a median of 6.5 months ahead of onset.

It was RNA transcripts that yielded the amplified TCR beta CDR3 regions. Researchers ran a first-round RT-PCR on the TCR CDR3 using the HTBI primer set. TCRdb reanalysed the multiplex PCR reads using MiXCR and keeps one entry per CDR3 protein. This sample yields approximately 200,000 distinct CDR3 sequences, of which about 17% are seen a single time; about 41% belongs to the top ten. Trimming removed 0 bases from V and 7 bases from J; junction bases left unmatched: 1. Germline V gene sequence: CDR1 LGHNA, CDR2 YSLEER. This CDR3 is 13 amino acids long. The source is a man aged 40-50 years with Graves' hyperthyroidism. The source material was blood. The genes are TRBV4-3 and TRBJ1-2; 8 bases are a match to TRBD1. The CDR3, as DNA: TGCGCCAGCAGCCAAGACAGGGGGCCTGGCTACACCTTC. Amino acid sequence: CASSQDRGPGYTF.